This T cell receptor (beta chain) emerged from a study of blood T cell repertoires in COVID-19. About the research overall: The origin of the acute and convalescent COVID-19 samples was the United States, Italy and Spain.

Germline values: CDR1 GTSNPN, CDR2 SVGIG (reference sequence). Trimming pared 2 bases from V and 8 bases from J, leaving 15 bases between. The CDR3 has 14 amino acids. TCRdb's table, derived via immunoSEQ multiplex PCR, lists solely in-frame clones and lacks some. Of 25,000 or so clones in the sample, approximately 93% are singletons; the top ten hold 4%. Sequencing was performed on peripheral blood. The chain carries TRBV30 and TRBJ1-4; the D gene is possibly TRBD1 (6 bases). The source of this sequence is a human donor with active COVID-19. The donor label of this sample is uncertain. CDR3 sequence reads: CAWSLLGAGEKLFF. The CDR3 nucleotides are TGTGCCTGGAGTCTATTGGGGGCTGGAGAAAAACTGTTTTTT.